What follows are 21 T cell receptor beta chains derived from one specimen sequenced in a study of OX40 agonist ivuxolimab in advanced cancers. The protocol was immunoSEQ multiplex PCR, while the TCRdb copy is restricted to in-frame clones and leaves out a portion. The sample holds about 28,000 clones, around 85% seen once. Sequences were derived from CD4+ or CD8+ T cells sorted from blood, sampled in a trial of the OX40 agonist ivuxolimab. These receptors came from an adult with an advanced solid tumor such as melanoma, head and neck, liver or kidney cancer.

This chain connects TRBV10-1 to TRBJ2-5, with D tentatively TRBD2 (6 bases). The germline V gene has CDR1 WNHNN and CDR2 SYGVQD (reference sequence). Trimming removed 3 bases at V and 3 bases at J, with 8 bases between. The CDR3 sequence is 13 residues long. This CDR3 reads CASSDPGEETQYF. The DNA of the CDR3 is TGCGCCAGCAGTGATCCGGGAGAAGAGACCCAGTACTTC.

The sample holds a few counts of this clone. This chain connects TRBV7-9 to TRBJ1-6, with TRBD1 matching over 8 bases. In germline, CDR1 is SEHNR, CDR2 FQNEAQ (reference sequence). Trimming cost V 5 bases and J 8 bases; bases outside gene matches: 11. The CDR3 is 16 amino acids. The CDR3 sequence: CASSQRDRGGDSPLHF. As DNA, the CDR3 is TGTGCCAGCAGCCAGCGCGACAGGGGTGGTGATTCACCCCTCCACTTT.

The genes are TRBV9 and TRBJ1-2; TRBD1 matches at 11 bases. The CDR3 is 17 residues long. Per germline, CDR1 SGDLS and CDR2 YYNGEE. The V and J ends lost 4 bases and 5 bases, in that order; junction bases with no gene match: 13. CDR3 sequence (DNA): TGTGCCAGCAGCCCGGACCGGACAGGGGGCACCCTTTATGGCTACACCTTC. Protein product: CASSPDRTGGTLYGYTF. The full variable domain, rest sourced from reference TRBV9 and TRBJ1-2, is DSGVTQTPKHLITATGQRVTLRCSPRSGDLSVYWYQQSLDQGLQFLIQYYNGEERAKGNILERFSAQQFPDLHSELNLSSLELGDSALYFCASSPDRTGGTLYGYTFGSGTRLTVV.

The chain recombines TRBV6-1 with TRBJ1-6; D gene uncertain. CDR3 length: 14 amino acids. The V end was cut by 8 bases, the J end by 10 bases, with 18 bases between. Per germline, CDR1 MNHNS and CDR2 SASEGT. The CDR3 is CASLEHPRVSPLHF. The CDR3 bases are TGTGCCAGCCTAGAACATCCTAGGGTGTCACCCCTCCACTTT.

The CDR3 nucleotides read TGTGCCAGCTCACCTCGGGCCGGGAGGGAGACCCAGTACTTC. Its protein product is CASSPRAGRETQYF. This sequence joins TRBV18 and TRBJ2-5, with 7 positions matching TRBD2. The CDR3 has 14 amino acids. Germline V gives CDR1 KGHSH, CDR2 LQKENI. Losses at the gene ends were 3 bases for V and 5 bases for J; bases not matched to a gene: 6.

This CDR3 reads CASSLGQGRAYEQYF. The CDR3 DNA is TGTGCCAGCAGCTTAGGACAGGGCCGGGCCTACGAGCAGTACTTC. The genes are TRBV9 and TRBJ2-7, with TRBD1 matching 8 bases. In germline, CDR1 is SGDLS, CDR2 YYNGEE. V dropped 4 bases and J dropped 2; count of bases not matched to a gene: 8. This CDR3 spans 15 amino acids. Complete variable domain (other parts from reference TRBV9 and TRBJ2-7): DSGVTQTPKHLITATGQRVTLRCSPRSGDLSVYWYQQSLDQGLQFLIQYYNGEERAKGNILERFSAQQFPDLHSELNLSSLELGDSALYFCASSLGQGRAYEQYFGPGTRLTVT.

The CDR3 nucleotides are TGTGCCAGCAGTGAGCAGGGTGTCACTGAAGCTTTCTTT. It codes for CASSEQGVTEAFF. J is TRBJ1-1 and V is TRBV6-1, with D perhaps matching TRBD1 (5 bases). The CDR3 runs to 13 residues. Germline V gene data show CDR1 as MNHNS and CDR2 as SASEGT. Trimming shortened V by 3 bases and J by 4 bases, and 9 bases separated the two germline ends.

The chain has TRBV25-1 and TRBJ2-5, with D maybe TRBD2 (7 bases). Germline V gene sequence: CDR1 MGHDK, CDR2 SYGVNS. Trimming stripped 7 bases from V and 2 bases from J, with 14 bases between. The CDR3 has 14 residues. CDR3 loop: CASIKKGGQETQYF. The DNA of the CDR3 is TGTGCCAGCATCAAAAAGGGGGGGCAAGAGACCCAGTACTTC.

This clone was seen a handful of times. V is TRBV4-1 and J is TRBJ1-6; D is ambiguous. V shed 8 bases and J shed 7 bases, with 9 bases lying between them. This CDR3 has 12 amino acids. Germline CDR1 is MGHRA and CDR2 is YSYEKL. The CDR3 reads CASGLNNSPLHF. DNA for the CDR3: TGCGCCAGCGGCCTAAACAATTCACCCCTCCACTTT.

CDR3 sequence (DNA): TGTGCCAGCAGGTTTAGTCCTACAGGGTCCTACGAGCAGTACTTC. This translates into CASRFSPTGSYEQYF. The rearrangement links TRBV6-5 to TRBJ2-7; weak D call: TRBD1 (6 bases). Per the germline V gene, CDR1 is MNHEY and CDR2 is SVGAGI. CDR3 size: 15 residues. The germline V and J ends were trimmed by 6 bases and 1 base, with 16 bases remaining between them.

The V and J genes are TRBV15 and TRBJ1-1, with unresolved D. CDR1 is LNHNV and CDR2 is YYDKDF in the germline V gene (reference sequence). The CDR3 is made up of 13 amino acids. The germline V and J ends were trimmed by 1 base and 7 bases, with 10 bases remaining between them. CDR3 nucleotides: TGTGCCACCAGCAGAGGGCATAATCTTGAAGCTTTCTTT. It codes for CATSRGHNLEAFF.

This chain joins TRBV15 and TRBJ2-6; no clear D. The CDR3 runs to 17 residues. The V end was cut by 1 base, the J end by 3 bases, with 13 bases between. Germline V gene lookup returns CDR1 LNHNV and CDR2 YYDKDF (reference sequence). The CDR3 sequence is CATSRASALYGANVLTF. For the CDR3, the DNA is TGTGCCACCAGCAGAGCTTCCGCCTTGTATGGGGCCAACGTCCTGACTTTC.

This chain connects TRBV10-3 to TRBJ1-6; no definite D call. The CDR3 has 14 residues. Germline V gives CDR1 ENHRY, CDR2 SYGVKD. The germline V and J ends were trimmed by 10 bases and 6 bases, with 16 bases remaining between them. Here the CDR3 reads CASSFGIFNSPLHF. The CDR3 DNA reads TGTGCCAGCAGCTTCGGGATATTTAATTCACCCCTCCACTTT.

The rearrangement uses TRBV2 and TRBJ2-1; 14 nucleotides agree with TRBD2. V lost 7 bases, J lost 6 bases, and 8 bases stayed unmatched. The CDR3 covers 16 residues. CDR1 and CDR2 (germline): SNHLY, FYNNEI. CDR3 coding DNA: TGTGCCAGCATGGAGGGGACTAGCGGGGGCCGCAATGAGCAGTTCTTC. Translation: CASMEGTSGGRNEQFF.

V gene TRBV19 combines with J gene TRBJ2-1; 9 bases match TRBD2. This CDR3 region has 15 residues. Germline CDR1 and CDR2: LNHDA and SQIVND (reference sequence). V shed 4 bases, J shed 4 bases, and the junction held 5 bases outside the gene matches. The CDR3 here is CASSTTAGGYNEQFF. CDR3 sequence (DNA): TGTGCCAGTAGTACTACAGCGGGGGGATACAATGAGCAGTTCTTC.

The V gene is TRBV27, the J gene TRBJ1-1, with 10 nucleotides matching TRBD1. This CDR3 spans 21 amino acids. Germline trimming cut 5 bases from V and 2 bases from J; bases unmatched to any gene: 23. Germline CDR1 MNHEY, CDR2 SMNVEV (reference sequence). CDR3 loop: CASSPQTPTGGSSDPNTEAFF. In nucleotides, the CDR3 is TGTGCCAGCAGTCCCCAAACCCCGACAGGGGGCAGTTCGGACCCCAACACTGAAGCTTTCTTT.

The gene calls are TRBV2 and TRBJ1-1, with 8 bases lining up with TRBD1. CDR3 length: 13 residues. Germline CDR1 SNHLY, CDR2 FYNNEI. The trim removed 8 bases at V and 11 bases at J, leaving 13 bases unmatched. The CDR3 is CASGGQGLVGAFF. The CDR3 nucleotides read TGTGCCAGCGGAGGACAGGGATTAGTAGGGGCTTTCTTT.

This chain connects TRBV6-4 to TRBJ1-5, with unresolved D. Germline assignment: CDR1 MRHNA and CDR2 SNTAGT. The CDR3 has 12 amino acids. V lost 0 bases and J 9 bases, leaving 6 bases between the germline ends. The CDR3 here is CASSDSAGPQHF. The CDR3, as DNA: TGTGCCAGCAGTGACTCGGCGGGGCCCCAGCATTTT.

The rearrangement links TRBV5-1 to TRBJ2-1; TRBD1 matches 7 bases. The CDR3 spans 16 residues. V shed 4 bases and J 3 bases; nucleotides not matched to a gene: 10. Germline loops: CDR1 SGHRS, CDR2 YFSETQ. CDR3 loop: CASSTPTGKSYNEQFF. The CDR3 region has the DNA TGCGCCAGCAGCACCCCGACAGGGAAAAGCTACAATGAGCAGTTCTTC.

The rearrangement links TRBV5-6 to TRBJ1-2, with 7 bases identical to TRBD1. This CDR3 contains 13 residues. The V gene's germline CDR1 is SGHDT and CDR2 YYEEEE. J was trimmed by 4 bases and V by 6 bases; bases with no gene match: 6. The CDR3 DNA is TGTGCCAGCATCGCACAGGGGACCTATGGCTACACCTTC. Its protein product is CASIAQGTYGYTF.

This chain uses TRBV6-5 with TRBJ1-5, with 7 bases matching TRBD1. The V and J ends lost 6 bases and 4 bases, in that order; junction bases with no gene match: 6. This CDR3 contains 14 residues. Germline CDR1 and CDR2: MNHEY and SVGAGI. The CDR3 loop reads CASSPGQKNQPQHF. The CDR3 nucleotides are TGTGCCAGCAGCCCGGGACAGAAGAATCAGCCCCAGCATTTT.